A single sample gave rise to the 3 T cell receptor beta chains below, sequenced in a study of shared clonotypes between healthy human individuals. The data were produced by immunoSEQ multiplex PCR, yet TCRdb's version contains in-frame clones alone and is incomplete. The profile shows approximately 1.5 million clones, 98% of them singletons. Material: naive CD4+ T cells sorted from blood. Subset reported: CD45RA+ positively selected. These receptors originate from a man aged 25-45 years in good health.

On this clone itself: This specimen includes other DNA sequences encoding the same CDR3. The chain joins TRBV9 to TRBJ2-1; no firm D call. The CDR3 is 13 amino acids. Germline loops: CDR1 SGDLS, CDR2 YYNGEE. V gave up 3 bases and J gave up 3 bases, with 7 bases separating them. The DNA for the CDR3 is TGTGCCAGCAGCGCTAGAAACTACAATGAGCAGTTCTTC. It is translated as CASSARNYNEQFF.

The CDR3 nucleotides read TGCGCCAGCAGCACGGACACTAGCGGGGGGGAAGAGACCCAGTACTTC. Translated: CASSTDTSGGEETQYF. The J gene is TRBJ2-5, the V gene TRBV5-1; TRBD2 matches at 13 bases. The junction had 6 bases not matched to a gene; V was cut back by 4 bases and J by 3 bases. The CDR3 is 16 amino acids. Germline-derived CDR1 and CDR2 are SGHRS and YFSETQ.

The chain recombines TRBV4-3 with TRBJ2-7; TRBD2 matches 7 bases. This CDR3 spans 15 amino acids. Germline V lookup: CDR1 LGHNA, CDR2 YSLEER. With 0 bases clipped from V and 3 bases from J, the junction kept 5 bases outside the gene matches. The CDR3 DNA reads TGCGCCAGCAGCCAAGACGTTGCGGGAGTCTACGAGCAGTACTTC. This translates into CASSQDVAGVYEQYF.